Listed below are T cell receptor beta chains from one sample, sequenced in a study of blood T cell repertoires in COVID-19. Repertoires were generated with immunoSEQ multiplex PCR, while TCRdb's copy carries only in-frame clones and drops some. This table has more than 300,000 clones, 85% to 90% appearing once. Sequencing was performed on PBMCs or T cells enriched from blood (not recorded which). These receptors came from a woman between 25 and 40 years old who had recovered from COVID-19. The CDR3 runs from the conserved cysteine through the conserved F or W. The order of the fields is V gene, J gene, D gene, clone size, CDR3 length, CDR3 DNA, CDR3 protein. D genes are given only for firm matches. Size is omitted from some rows. Given values are once, few, many or a class for expanded clones.

v_gene: TRBV19
j_gene: TRBJ2-2
d_gene: .
abundance: few
len: 16
CDR3nt: TGTGCCAGTAGACAAATACAGGGCGCGAACACCGGGGAGCTGTTTTTT
CDR3aa: CASRQIQGANTGELFF

v_gene: TRBV30
j_gene: TRBJ1-1
d_gene: TRBD1
abundance: .
len: 13
CDR3nt: TGTGCCTGGACAGGGGGCGCATACACTGAAGCTTTCTTT
CDR3aa: CAWTGGAYTEAFF

v_gene: TRBV6-2/TRBV6-3
j_gene: TRBJ2-1
d_gene: TRBD2
abundance: .
len: 17
CDR3nt: TGTGCCAGCAGTAAGGCCCTACTAGCGGGAGTATATAATGAGCAGTTCTTC
CDR3aa: CASSKALLAGVYNEQFF

v_gene: TRBV11-2
j_gene: TRBJ1-4
d_gene: TRBD1
abundance: .
len: 14
CDR3nt: TGTGCCAGCACCGAGGGGGGGACAGGAGAAAAACTGTTTTTT
CDR3aa: CASTEGGTGEKLFF

v_gene: TRBV6-2/TRBV6-3
j_gene: TRBJ2-7
d_gene: TRBD2
abundance: once
len: 16
CDR3nt: TGTGCCAGCAGTCAGGGACTAGCGGAGAGACTCTACGAGCAGTACTTC
CDR3aa: CASSQGLAERLYEQYF

v_gene: TRBV27
j_gene: TRBJ2-2
d_gene: TRBD2
abundance: .
len: 14
CDR3nt: TGTGCCAGCAGTTTAGAGGGAGGGAACGGGGAGCTGTTTTTT
CDR3aa: CASSLEGGNGELFF

v_gene: TRBV18
j_gene: TRBJ1-2
d_gene: .
abundance: .
len: 16
CDR3nt: TGTGCCAGCTCATTAAGGGATCCGAGGGTGGACTATGGCTACACCTTC
CDR3aa: CASSLRDPRVDYGYTF

v_gene: TRBV11-2
j_gene: TRBJ2-7
d_gene: TRBD1
abundance: .
len: 16
CDR3nt: TGTGCCAGCAGCTTAGTACCCTCAGGGGGATCCTACGAGCAGTACTTC
CDR3aa: CASSLVPSGGSYEQYF

v_gene: TRBV3-1/TRBV3-2
j_gene: TRBJ1-1
d_gene: .
abundance: .
len: 15
CDR3nt: TGTGCCAGCAGCCAAGAGGTGGAGATAACGACTCCGGCTTTCTTT
CDR3aa: CASSQEVEITTPAFF

v_gene: TRBV19
j_gene: TRBJ1-2
d_gene: TRBD1
abundance: .
len: 15
CDR3nt: TGTGCCAGTGGGAGGACAGGGGCTCTTCCCTATGGCTACACCTTC
CDR3aa: CASGRTGALPYGYTF